This T cell receptor beta chain is drawn from a study of control samples from healthy donors and cancer patients (dated by TCRdb to about 2020). Libraries were prepared through the immunoSEQ multiplex PCR assay. Held by TCRdb, this immuneACCESS table contains in-frame sequences only and omits some clones. Under half of the omission traces to an unresolved V gene where checked; the cause of the rest is unknown. In this sample the table shows almost 85,000 clones, 80% to 90% of which occur a single time. Together, the top ten hold roughly 11% of the sample. For this chain, trimming is 8 bases at the V end and 4 bases at the J end, and the number of junction bases without a gene match is 14. CDR1 and CDR2 are read off the germline V gene as SNHLY and FYNNEI. The CDR3 has 16 amino acids, counting the end cysteine and phenylalanine. Here the CDR3 DNA is all that survives: 48 bases in frame from base 1.

Note on this clone: The clone's antigen remains unknown. Base qualities are not at hand, and no much larger clone is one base apart.

The sample consisted of PBMCs. This receptor was taken from a man in his 60s with head and neck cancer. The chain is assembled from TRBV2 and TRBJ2-7; TRBD2 agrees with 10 junctional bases. The CDR3 region has the sequence CASPRVRLAGAYEQYF. The bases read TGTGCCAGCCCGCGTGTCAGGCTAGCGGGAGCTTACGAGCAGTACTTC.